This section outlines one TCR beta chain sequence together with its context. The data are from a study of cytomegalovirus exposure and HLA in healthy donors. About the study: An earlier analysis identified 120 million or so unique TCR beta sequences in about 190 million T cells.

Germline CDR1 is LNHDA and CDR2 is SQIVND (reference sequence). V lost 7 bases to trimming and J lost 5 bases; unmatched junction nucleotides: 11. The CDR3 extends over 15 amino acids. PCR used 60 Vbeta primers and 13 Jbeta primers. TCRdb keeps only in-frame clones here, not all; method: immunoSEQ multiplex PCR. This sample has 84,000 or so clones, with about 80% found just once. The rearrangement uses TRBV19 and TRBJ1-1; 9 bases line up with TRBD1. This receptor was identified in a male donor in good health and CMV-seronegative. Material: PBMCs. The CDR3 loop is CASTTGDRVPTEAFF. The CDR3 DNA reads as TGTGCCAGTACCACGGGGGACAGGGTACCAACTGAAGCTTTCTTT. The full variable domain, in which reference TRBV19 and TRBJ1-1 provide the parts outside the CDR3, is DGGITQSPKYLFRKEGQNVTLSCEQNLNHDAMYWYRQDPGQGLRLIYYSQIVNDFQKGDIAEGYSVSREKKESFPLTVTSAQKNPTAFYLCASTTGDRVPTEAFFGQGTRLTVV.